The source of this T cell receptor beta chain is a study of T cell repertoires in cytomegalovirus infection. Study background: It was recently identified HLA-C-restricted and well-studied HLA-B-restricted CMV epitopes that the study used. Public TCR beta signatures were indicative of both CMV infection and a matching HLA type.

Study-level points and caveats: Dominating the ex vivo response were TCR beta clonotypes that were CMV-specific and HLA-C-restricted.

Concerning this clonotype: Its antigen is unknown. One base away lies a much larger clone, so this may be a sequencing read error. In this CDR3 the conserved last residue, phenylalanine or tryptophan, is missing, so a read error is likely.

MiXCR was run by TCRdb on the reads, yielding one entry per CDR3 protein. The repertoire has 50,000 or so distinct CDR3 sequences, around 18% of them found once; the top ten carry under 75%. The germline V and J ends were trimmed by 5 bases and 4 bases, with 16 bases remaining between them. Germline V gene data show CDR1 as SEHNR and CDR2 as FQNEAQ (reference sequence). The length of the CDR3 is 15 residues. J is TRBJ2-3 and V is TRBV7-9; D remains ambiguous. The TCR sequence derives from a human donor in good health (CMV status not recorded). Some clones in this sample may be carry-over from other donors' samples. This material consisted of CD8+ T cells from cultured PBMCs, taken from culture after CMV antigen stimulation. CDR3 sequence (DNA): TGTGCCAGCAGCCTCCCCCATAAGCGACCAGATACGCAGTATATT. Translating it yields CASSLPHKRPDTQYI.